A single sample is the source of the 18 T cell receptor beta chains below, sequenced in a study of blood T cell repertoires in COVID-19. Only in-frame clones appear in the TCRdb table, and some are missing; sequencing was by immunoSEQ multiplex PCR. Of under 150,000 clones listed, approximately 86% were seen once; the top ten hold roughly 2.2%. The sequenced sample was PBMCs or T cells enriched from blood (not recorded which). The receptors come from a woman in her forties or fifties who had recovered from COVID-19.

This chain links TRBV3-1 (or the pseudogene TRBV3-2) with TRBJ2-7; D remains ambiguous. Trimming took off 8 bases at V and 7 bases at J, with 12 bases between the two ends. The CDR3 runs 11 residues. In germline, CDR1 is LGHDT, CDR2 YNNKEL (reference sequence). CDR3 DNA: TGTGCCAGCTCCTCCGCCCAGGAGCAGTACTTC. Protein sequence: CASSSAQEQYF.

Only a few counts were recorded for this clone. V gene TRBV18 combines with J gene TRBJ2-4, with a weak D call TRBD2 (5 bases). From germline, CDR1 is KGHSH and CDR2 LQKENI. The CDR3 loop spans 14 amino acids. The V end was cut by 3 bases, the J end by 1 base, with 7 bases between. The CDR3 sequence: CASSPPGAKNIQYF. The CDR3 DNA reads as TGTGCCAGCTCACCCCCGGGGGCCAAAAACATTCAGTACTTC.

This clone came up once. The chain employs TRBV18 and TRBJ2-5, with D perhaps TRBD1 (5 bases). Trimming pared 4 bases from V and 5 bases from J, leaving 11 bases between. Germline CDR1 and CDR2: KGHSH and LQKENI. The CDR3 contains 13 residues. The CDR3 protein is CASSQGSRETQYF. The CDR3 DNA reads TGTGCCAGCTCACAGGGGTCCCGGGAGACCCAGTACTTC.

The gene calls are TRBV5-1 and TRBJ2-7; TRBD1 matches 7 bases. Looked up from germline, CDR1 is SGHRS and CDR2 is YFSETQ. The CDR3 totals 15 residues. V dropped 2 bases and J dropped 0; count of bases not matched to a gene: 5. CDR3 protein: CASSFGQAYSYEQYF. The CDR3 DNA is TGCGCCAGCAGCTTCGGACAGGCGTACTCCTACGAGCAGTACTTC. Full variable domain (rest looked up from reference TRBV5-1 and TRBJ2-7): KAGVTQTPRYLIKTRGQQVTLSCSPISGHRSVSWYQQTPGQGLQFLFEYFSETQRNKGNFPGRFSGRQFSNSRSEMNVSTLELGDSALYLCASSFGQAYSYEQYFGPGTRLTVT.

The chain uses TRBV27 and TRBJ2-2; a possible D gene is TRBD2 (6 bases). Trimming left V 0 bases short and J 2 bases short, with 10 bases between. The CDR3 loop spans 16 amino acids. Germline lookup yields CDR1 MNHEY and CDR2 SMNVEV (reference sequence). This chain's CDR3 is CASSLSAGINTGELFF. Here the CDR3 DNA reads TGTGCCAGCAGTTTATCGGCGGGGATAAACACCGGGGAGCTGTTTTTT.

This clone has a handful of counts. The CDR3 nucleotides are TGTGCCATCAAGCCAAGCTCTGGAAACACCATATATTTT. This gives the protein CAIKPSSGNTIYF. The chain carries TRBV10-3 and TRBJ1-3; D ambiguous. V lost 7 bases and J 0 bases, leaving 7 bases between the germline ends. CDR3 length equals 13 residues. The germline gives CDR1 ENHRY, CDR2 SYGVKD.

This sequence joins TRBV4-3 and TRBJ1-2; weak D call: TRBD1 (5 bases). V lost 0 bases to trimming and J lost 5 bases, with 16 bases between them. This CDR3 has 16 residues. The V gene's germline CDR1 is LGHNA and CDR2 YSLEER. Here the CDR3 DNA reads TGCGCCAGCAGCCAAGATCTTCCGACAGAGATATATGGCTACACCTTC. As protein: CASSQDLPTEIYGYTF.

The genes are TRBV9 and TRBJ2-1; 8 bases fit TRBD2. V was clipped by 4 bases and J by 6 bases; unmatched bases: 9. Germline CDR1 is SGDLS and CDR2 is YYNGEE. The CDR3 has 15 residues. The DNA of the CDR3 is TGTGCCAGCAGCCCAGGAGGACTAGCCGGCAATGAGCAGTTCTTC. Translated: CASSPGGLAGNEQFF. The entire variable domain, with the rest obtained from reference TRBV9 and TRBJ2-1, is as follows: DSGVTQTPKHLITATGQRVTLRCSPRSGDLSVYWYQQSLDQGLQFLIQYYNGEERAKGNILERFSAQQFPDLHSELNLSSLELGDSALYFCASSPGGLAGNEQFFGPGTRLTVL.

This clone has a single count. The chain carries TRBV9 and TRBJ2-3, with D perhaps matching TRBD1 (6 bases). Trimming removed 4 bases at V and 4 bases at J, with 19 bases between. The CDR3 is 16 amino acids. Germline CDR1 reads SGDLS; CDR2 reads YYNGEE. CDR3: CASSSQVGGGADTQYF. The DNA for the CDR3 is TGTGCCAGCAGCTCCCAGGTAGGGGGTGGGGCAGATACGCAGTATTTT.

The V gene is TRBV19, the J gene TRBJ2-5, with D possibly being TRBD2 (6 bases). Germline V gene lookup returns CDR1 LNHDA and CDR2 SQIVND (reference sequence). Trimming removed 7 bases at V and 5 bases at J, with 11 bases between. The CDR3 extends over 12 amino acids. The CDR3 here is CASMGGSETQYF. In nucleotides, the CDR3 is TGTGCCAGTATGGGGGGTAGCGAGACCCAGTACTTC.

V usage is TRBV18 and J usage is TRBJ1-2; D might be TRBD1 (5 bases). In germline, CDR1 is KGHSH, CDR2 LQKENI. This CDR3 is built from 16 residues. The V gene lost 2 bases and the J gene lost 3 bases, with 16 bases spanning the gap. The CDR3 spells CASSPTGGGGDYGYTF. CDR3 DNA: TGTGCCAGCTCACCAACGGGCGGGGGAGGAGACTATGGCTACACCTTC.

V and J are TRBV7-9 and TRBJ1-2; possible D gene TRBD1, 6 bases. From germline, CDR1 is SEHNR and CDR2 FQNEAQ (reference sequence). Trimming pared 3 bases from V and 3 bases from J, leaving 20 bases between. The CDR3 extends over 17 amino acids. The CDR3: CASSFSDSSFWDYGYTF. For the CDR3, the DNA is TGTGCCAGCAGCTTCTCGGACAGCTCCTTTTGGGACTATGGCTACACCTTC.

The genes are TRBV27 and TRBJ2-7; no definite D call. The CDR3 spans 13 residues. Germline CDR1 is MNHEY and CDR2 is SMNVEV (reference sequence). Trimming took 3 bases from V and 0 from J, leaving 6 bases between them. The CDR3 nucleotides are TGTGCCAGCAGTTTCCTCCTCTCCTACGAGCAGTACTTC. It codes for CASSFLLSYEQYF.

The chain employs TRBV10-2 and TRBJ2-7; 7 bases map to TRBD2. CDR1 and CDR2 (germline): WSHSY, SAAADI. V shed 7 bases and J 3 bases; nucleotides not matched to a gene: 6. The CDR3 spans 13 residues. The DNA for the CDR3 is TGCGCCAGCACTAGACTAGCCTACTACGAGCAGTACTTC. Its protein product is CASTRLAYYEQYF.

V gene TRBV19 combines with J gene TRBJ2-7; 12 positions match TRBD2. Unmatched junction bases numbered 5, after V lost 6 bases and J lost 2 bases. CDR1 LNHDA and CDR2 SQIVND come from the germline V gene (reference sequence). The CDR3 extends over 15 amino acids. CDR3 sequence reads: CASSRTSGETYEQYF. CDR3 DNA sequence: TGTGCCAGTAGCCGGACTAGCGGGGAGACCTACGAGCAGTACTTC.

The CDR3 spells CASSQEQGHGELFF. DNA of the CDR3: TGCGCCAGCAGCCAAGAGCAGGGGCACGGGGAGCTGTTTTTT. This chain links TRBV4-3 with TRBJ2-2, with D possibly being TRBD1 (6 bases). This CDR3 has 14 residues. Germline V gene lookup returns CDR1 LGHNA and CDR2 YSLEER. Trimming shortened V by 0 bases and J by 7 bases, and 9 bases separated the two germline ends.

This chain joins TRBV5-5 and TRBJ2-7, with 7 positions matching TRBD2. This CDR3 is built from 16 residues. V gave up 0 bases and J gave up 3 bases; unmatched junction bases: 9. Germline V gene lookup returns CDR1 SGHKS and CDR2 YYEKEE (reference sequence). For the CDR3, the DNA is TGTGCCAGCAGCTTGGACATTGGACTAGATAACTACGAGCAGTACTTC. Translation gives CASSLDIGLDNYEQYF.

The V gene is TRBV2, the J gene TRBJ1-4, with 10 bases fitting TRBD1. The trim removed 9 bases at V and 0 bases at J, leaving 7 bases unmatched. CDR1 SNHLY and CDR2 FYNNEI come from the germline V gene. This CDR3 has 16 residues. CDR3 nucleotides: TGTGCCAGTCAGGGGGGACAGGGGTCAACTAATGAAAAACTGTTTTTT. Translation: CASQGGQGSTNEKLFF.